This is a list of T cell receptor beta chains from one sample in a study of long-term antiretroviral therapy in people with HIV. TCRdb's table, derived via immunoSEQ multiplex PCR, lists solely in-frame clones and lacks some. The table records about 30,000 clones, 85% to 95% of them present only once. This specimen consisted of unsorted PBMCs, obtained more than 7.1 years after starting antiretroviral therapy. The receptor source for this set is a man aged 50 or older with HIV. CDR3s leave out the opening cysteine and the closing phenylalanine or tryptophan.

>TRBJ1-2|TRBV7-9
ASSPRQGSDGYT
>TRBJ2-1|TRBV29-1
SVGSPTGGDEQF
>TRBJ2-7|TRBV27
ASSAFLGTVYEQY
>TRBJ2-7|TRBV6-5
ASGRGGQAEQY
>TRBJ2-3|TRBV28
ASSSLRLAGSTDTQY
>TRBJ1-5|TRBV10-1
ASSENFYQPQH
>TRBJ2-7|TRBV11-2
ASSSGQRGGYEQY
>TRBJ2-3|TRBV10-1
ASSEFRTSMDTQY
>TRBJ2-3|TRBV5-4
ASSSNRAPTDTQY
>TRBJ1-3|TRBV7-9
ASSLGAGRTRSIY
>TRBJ1-1|TRBV7-2
ASSSNLVGSDTEAF
>TRBJ1-5|TRBV5-4
ASSPGTGPNQPQH
>TRBJ2-7|TRBV4-3
ASSQEQHNSYEQY
>TRBJ2-7|TRBV18
ASSPGSAQYEQY
>TRBJ1-5|TRBV2
ASSLQGNQPQH
>TRBJ2-1|TRBV19
ASSSPRAAVEQF
>TRBJ2-2|TRBV27
ASSTANSAAGELF
>TRBJ1-1|TRBV5-6
ASSPTGMNTEAF
>TRBJ1-1|TRBV7-2
ASSLGVTVNTEAF
>TRBJ1-5|TRBV2
ASGDGQAQYSNQPQH
>TRBJ1-6|TRBV10-2
ASSPLGTVNNSPLH
>TRBJ2-2|TRBV10-2
ASTGLAGNTGELF
>TRBJ2-7|TRBV5-1
ASSLGAASYEQY
>TRBJ2-7|TRBV5-6
ASSALGRGFVYEQY
>TRBJ2-7|TRBV5-1
ASSLVPGQGSEQY
>TRBJ2-2|TRBV19
ASSIRDRGAGELF
>TRBJ1-2|TRBV7-2
ASSATDDDGYT
>TRBJ2-3|TRBV21-1
ASRPSGGRGDTQY
>TRBJ1-4|TRBV5-1
ASSGAGATNEKLF
>TRBJ2-7|TRBV5-6
ASSLTTGKYEQY
>TRBJ2-1|TRBV7-7
ASSLGLRAGEQF
>TRBJ2-7|TRBV4-1
ASSPLPGQGSYEQY
>TRBJ1-5|TRBV28
ASSQGNEPQH
>TRBJ2-5|TRBV9
ASSVELADQETQY
>TRBJ1-1|TRBV10-1
ASSSTHTGNTEAF
>TRBJ2-3|TRBV5-1
ASSSPPAGGMNTQY
>TRBJ2-7|TRBV28
ASSLGFSTSYEQY
>TRBJ2-7|TRBV7-2
ASSLDMGNYEQY
>TRBJ1-2|TRBV7-7
ASSSRDRAQVPYGYT
>TRBJ2-7|TRBV6-5
ASRKTYEQY
>TRBJ2-7|TRBV11-1
ASSPKGQARGGEQY
>TRBJ2-7|TRBV5-1
ASSPTGTSYEQY
>TRBJ2-3|TRBV5-4
ASSTRTSTDTQY
>TRBJ2-7|TRBV2
ASNGRGEQY
>TRBJ1-2|TRBV29-1
SVEDRARTGGIDGYT
>TRBJ2-2|TRBV9
ASSLSANTGELF